This T cell receptor beta chain was captured in a study of early T cells in non-severe SARS-CoV-2 infection. One entry per CDR3 protein, called by TCRdb with MiXCR from the 5' RACE reads. The table includes tens of thousands of distinct CDR3 sequences, roughly an eighth detected once. The CDR3 covers 13 residues. Germline values: CDR1 SGDLS, CDR2 YYNGEE. V was clipped by 0 bases and J by 6 bases, with 4 bases between them. The sample comprised whole blood. The sequence derives from an adult who was a healthcare worker with PCR-confirmed SARS-CoV-2 infection or an uninfected control (not recorded which). The gene calls are TRBV9 and TRBJ1-6; the D is unclear. The CDR3 here is CASSVVLNSPLHF. In DNA form, the CDR3 reads TGTGCCAGCAGCGTAGTGCTTAATTCACCCCTCCACTTT.